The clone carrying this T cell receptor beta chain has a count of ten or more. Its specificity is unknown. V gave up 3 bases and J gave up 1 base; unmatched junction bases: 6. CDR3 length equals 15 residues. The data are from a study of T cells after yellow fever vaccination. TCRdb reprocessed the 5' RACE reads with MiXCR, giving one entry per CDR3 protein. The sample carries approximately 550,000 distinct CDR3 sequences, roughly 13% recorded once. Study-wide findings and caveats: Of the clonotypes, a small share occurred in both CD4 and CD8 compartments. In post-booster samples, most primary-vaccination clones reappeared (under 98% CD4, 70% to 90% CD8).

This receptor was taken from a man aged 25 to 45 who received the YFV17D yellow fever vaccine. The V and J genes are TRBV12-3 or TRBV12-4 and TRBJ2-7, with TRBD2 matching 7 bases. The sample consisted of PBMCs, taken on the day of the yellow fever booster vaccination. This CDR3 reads CASSLGSGSSYEQYF. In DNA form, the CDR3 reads TGTGCCAGCAGTTTGGGTAGCGGGTCGTCCTACGAGCAGTACTTC.